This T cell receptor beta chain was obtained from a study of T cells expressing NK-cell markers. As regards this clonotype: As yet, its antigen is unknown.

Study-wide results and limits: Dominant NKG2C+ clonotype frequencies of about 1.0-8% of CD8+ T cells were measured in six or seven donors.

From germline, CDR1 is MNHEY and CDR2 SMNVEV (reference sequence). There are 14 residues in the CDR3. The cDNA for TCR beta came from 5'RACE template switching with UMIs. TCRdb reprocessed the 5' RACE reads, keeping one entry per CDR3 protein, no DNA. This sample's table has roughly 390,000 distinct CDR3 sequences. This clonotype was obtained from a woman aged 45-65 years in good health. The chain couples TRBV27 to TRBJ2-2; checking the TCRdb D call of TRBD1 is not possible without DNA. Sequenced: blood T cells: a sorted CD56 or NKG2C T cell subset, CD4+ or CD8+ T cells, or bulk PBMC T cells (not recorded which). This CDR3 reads CASSLTGRTGELFF.